These T cell receptor beta chains were read from a single sample in a study of T cell responses to AZD1222 COVID-19 vaccine. Sequencing used immunoSEQ multiplex PCR; TCRdb keeps in-frame clones, though not all of them. The repertoire holds 60,000 or so clones, around 83% seen once, with 15% to 25% in the top ten. This material consisted of peripheral blood, taken on day 0 of AZD1222 vaccination. The source of these receptors is an adult in good health. Each CDR3 is given with its conserved first and last residue. The D gene is left open where the match is weak. Where a row states a size, it is once, few, many or the class of an expanded clone; other rows omit it.

j_call d_call v_call clone_size cdr3_nt cdr3_aa
TRBJ1-3 . TRBV7-2 . TGTGCCAGCAGCTTCGACAGCTCTGGAAACACCATATATTTT CASSFDSSGNTIYF
TRBJ2-5 TRBD1 TRBV24-1 . TGTGCCACCAACACAGGGGCGGGAGAGACCCAGTACTTC CATNTGAGETQYF
TRBJ1-5 . TRBV5-1 . TGCGCCAGCAGCTTCATCCCAGACAGCAATCAGCCCCAGCATTTT CASSFIPDSNQPQHF
TRBJ2-7 . TRBV28 . TGTGCCAGCAGCCCCGGACAGACCTACGAGCAGTACTTC CASSPGQTYEQYF
TRBJ2-7 TRBD2 TRBV6-5 . TGTGCCAGCACTCCCGTAGTAGCGGGGATACACGAGCAGTACTTC CASTPVVAGIHEQYF
TRBJ2-4 . TRBV5-6 . TGTGCCAGCAGCTCCTTTTGGGGGCTAGCCAAAAACATTCAGTACTTC CASSSFWGLAKNIQYF
TRBJ2-1 . TRBV19 . TGTGCCAGTAGTATAATGCAGGGGTCCTACAATGAGCAGTTCTTC CASSIMQGSYNEQFF
TRBJ2-7 TRBD2 TRBV11-1 . TGTGCCAGCAGCTGGACTAGCGAAAGCTCCTACGAGCAGTACTTC CASSWTSESSYEQYF
TRBJ1-2 TRBD1 TRBV7-2 . TGTGCCAGCAGCTTAGGGGCTGACAGGGATACTAACTATGGCTACACCTTC CASSLGADRDTNYGYTF
TRBJ2-2 TRBD1 TRBV25-1 few TGTGCCAGCAGTGGGACAGGGGCCTTCACCGGGGAGCTGTTTTTT CASSGTGAFTGELFF
TRBJ2-3 TRBD2 TRBV9 . TGTGCCAGCAGCGTCGGCGGGAGCTCAGATACGCAGTATTTT CASSVGGSSDTQYF
TRBJ2-5 . TRBV5-4 few TGTGCCAGCAGCCGGGGTGGGGGTGAGACCCAGTACTTC CASSRGGGETQYF
TRBJ2-7 . TRBV3-1/TRBV3-2 . TGTGCCAGCAGCCAAGTTAGTAGCGGTTACGAGCAGTACTTC CASSQVSSGYEQYF
TRBJ2-7 . TRBV12-3/TRBV12-4 . TGTGCCAGCAGTTTTGTCAGTACCTACGAGCAGTACTTC CASSFVSTYEQYF
TRBJ1-2 . TRBV12-3/TRBV12-4 few TGTGCCAGCAGGAATATGGGGGGCTATGGCTACACCTTC CASRNMGGYGYTF
TRBJ1-4 TRBD1 TRBV29-1 . TGCAGCGTTAAGGGGACAGGGGATGAAAAACTGTTTTTT CSVKGTGDEKLFF
TRBJ1-1 . TRBV29-1 . TGCAGCGGTTGGGGGTTCCTGAACACTGAAGCTTTCTTT CSGWGFLNTEAFF
TRBJ1-2 TRBD1 TRBV5-4 . TGTGCCAGCAGCAGACAGGGGGCGGAGGTCTATGGAGGCTACACCTTC CASSRQGAEVYGGYTF
TRBJ1-6 . TRBV19 . TGTGCCAGTAGTACCCCAACCTATGACAGCGATAATTCACCCCTCCACTTT CASSTPTYDSDNSPLHF
TRBJ1-6 TRBD1 TRBV5-6 . TGTGCCAGCAGCTGGACAGGGAGGAATTCACCCCTCCACTTT CASSWTGRNSPLHF
TRBJ2-3 . TRBV27 few TGTGCCAGCAGCCGACACTCCGCAGATACGCAGTATTTT CASSRHSADTQYF
TRBJ1-1 TRBD1 TRBV24-1 . TGTGCCACCAGTGATCCTGACAGGGGTAAGGCTTTCTTT CATSDPDRGKAFF
TRBJ2-2 . TRBV11-3 . TGTGCCAGCAGCCCTAAAGCTCTCGCGAACACCGGGGAGCTGTTTTTT CASSPKALANTGELFF
TRBJ2-1 TRBD2 TRBV6-4 . TGTGCCAGCAGTGACCTCTTTTCGAGCGGGAGTAGTAGTGAGCAGTTCTTC CASSDLFSSGSSSEQFF
TRBJ1-1 . TRBV11-2 . TGTGCCAGCAGTGAACAGTACGACACTGAAGCTTTCTTT CASSEQYDTEAFF
TRBJ1-5 . TRBV4-3 . TGCGCCAGCAGCCAAGATAAGAATGGTGGACCCCAGCATTTT CASSQDKNGGPQHF
TRBJ2-7 . TRBV5-1 . TGCGCCAGCAGCTTGGAAGCTACCTACGAGCAGTACTTC CASSLEATYEQYF
TRBJ2-6 TRBD2 TRBV5-4 few TGTGCCAGCAGCGCCACTAGCGGGCCCGACGTGGGGGCCAACGTCCTGACTTTC CASSATSGPDVGANVLTF
TRBJ1-2 . TRBV29-1 . TGCAGCGTTTCAGAGCCCGCGAACTATGGCTACACCTTC CSVSEPANYGYTF